This T cell receptor (beta chain) is from a study of T-cell reconstitution after alpha-beta-depleted transplantation in children. A few counts support this clonotype. Molecular barcoding with unique molecular identifiers was used for the TCRbeta library. From the PCR reads, TCRdb called clonotypes with MiXCR, one entry per CDR3 protein. The data hold about 640,000 distinct CDR3 sequences, with around 16% observed a single time. V lost 0 bases and J 5 bases, leaving 9 bases between the germline ends. CDR1 SGHRS and CDR2 YFSETQ come from the germline V gene. The CDR3 sequence is 13 residues long. V and J are TRBV5-1 and TRBJ2-7; D uncertain. The TCR comes from a human donor who donated a stem cell graft to a child with acute myeloid leukemia. Sequencing used PBMCs from the stem cell graft donor, obtained from the stem cell graft. Here the CDR3 reads CASSLAGRHEQYV. Written as DNA, the CDR3 is TGCGCCAGCAGCTTGGCAGGACGGCACGAGCAGTACGTC.